This T cell receptor (beta chain) derives from a study of T cells after posttransplantation cyclophosphamide (dated by TCRdb to 2016 to 2017). Context from the whole study: Using TRB sequencing, the study followed how the T cell repertoire rebuilt after myeloablative bone marrow transplantation with posttransplantation cyclophosphamide given as GVHD prophylaxis. Antigen receptor sequencing was done on samples from about 38 PTCy-treated patients and from approximately 17 related bone marrow donors of those patients. Because TRA and TRB clonality correlated tightly in some 10 samples, the subsequent TCR analyses were limited to TRB only. Public TRB sequences were queried against a database of over 3,600 sequences associated with responses to pathogens, tumor antigens, self-antigens and alloantigens. Blood from all 30 or so PTCy patients who had 1-year posttransplant specimens underwent TRB sequencing. Up to 3 additional blood samples from 2 to 5.2 years after transplant were also TRB-sequenced in 3 patients, as was pretransplant blood from several patients. What the research found in general, with its limitations: Across the approximately 48 patients, TRB clonality was highly associated with recipient CMV seropositivity and CMV reactivation, and diversity with PTCy was similar to that in the CNI/methotrexate controls. The TRB repertoires of T cells infiltrating skin or the GI tract showed only limited overlap with the TRB repertoires found in blood. At 1-2 months, donor-recipient similarity was low but rose over the first year, and the later blood repertoires were often dominated by donor CD8+ memory clones.

From its cysteine to its phenylalanine, the CDR3 spans 14 amino acids. Just the 42-base CDR3 DNA is kept, in frame starting at base 1. For this chain, trimming is 3 bases at the V end and 5 bases at the J end, and the number of junction bases without a gene match is 1. As encoded in the germline V gene, CDR1 is SGHRS while CDR2 is YFSETQ. A word on this clone: It has no known antigen specificity. No much larger clonotype is one base removed from it; base qualities were not supplied.

The treatment or condition label, read with the paper, signifies: high-dose cyclophosphamide on days +3 and +4 as single-agent GVHD prophylaxis. PTCy patients received busulfan and fludarabine conditioning, a related or unrelated marrow graft, and cyclophosphamide on days +3 and +4. PTCy-treated patients came from a prospective multi-institutional clinical trial. Peripheral blood and bone marrow mononuclear cells were isolated by Ficoll-Hypaque density centrifugation and cryopreserved. TRB sequencing used genomic DNA with the immunoSEQ assay at survey resolution or the hsTCRB kit. Per the original workflow: The immunoSEQ software handled the initial read processing, while the LymphoSeq R package was used for the repertoire analyses. Clonality was computed as 1 minus normalized Shannon entropy, and a Gini coefficient was also calculated for each TRB dataset. To infer phenotypes in unsorted samples, TRB sequences from sorted subsets of the recipient or donor were mapped onto the unsorted samples of the same recipient. TCRdb mirrors the immuneACCESS table, restricted to in-frame sequences. Some clones are absent from its copies; in checked studies, under half trace to an unresolved V gene, and the reason for the others is unknown. The V and J calls and the clone size are those of that table, but D and trimming were determined from the DNA. The sample includes around 4,800 clones, with around 72% observed a single time. In total, the top ten clones hold 17% of the sample.

This receptor chain uses TRBV5-1 and TRBJ2-2, and 10 junction bases match TRBD1. Material: PBMCs, obtained 362 days after allogeneic stem cell transplant with posttransplant cyclophosphamide. The sequence was obtained from a male patient aged 60-69 years who received an allogeneic stem cell transplant from an unrelated donor, was CMV-positive, and had acute GVHD only. After a transplant, some T cells may have been passed on by the graft donor. Here the CDR3 is given as CASSWGQGTGELFF. The sequenced DNA: TGCGCCAGCAGCTGGGGACAGGGGACCGGGGAGCTGTTTTTT.